This T cell receptor (beta chain) was observed in a study of siplizumab effects on memory and regulatory T cells (dated 2019 in TCRdb). About the study as a whole: The effect of the anti-CD2 antibody siplizumab on alloreactive T-cell subsets was examined in allogeneic mixed lymphocyte reactions constructed from human PBMCs. The study at large found these results: Siplizumab significantly lowered the cumulative frequency of alloreactive sequences that could be traced to unstimulated CD4+ memory T cells. For roughly 75-96% of proliferating CD4+ or CD8+ clones, no naive or memory phenotype could be assigned. Because sequences at frequencies below about 10^-5 were poorly captured, only a minor fraction of alloreactive clones could be mapped back to unstimulated subsets. Of the alloreactive CD4+ clones that could be mapped, the Treg-derived share averaged approximately 69% with siplizumab compared with around 27% in control reactions. Unstimulated naive T cells appeared to be more diverse than memory T cells, and naive cells seemed to make a substantial contribution to the alloresponse. Whether proliferating Tregs from siplizumab cultures were suppressive was not functionally confirmed.

The library relied on the immunoSEQ multiplex PCR assay. Each sample had some 96,000 TCR templates assayed by the deep sequencing platform. Genomic DNA extracted from sorted T cells was used for TCRbeta CDR3 sequencing. The source study handled its data this way. The R programming language was used for the clonal analysis of the TCRbeta CDR3 data. Comparing unstimulated samples against CFSE-low samples taken after the reaction was how alloreactive CD4+ and CD8+ clones were defined. Regulatory or non-regulatory origin was assigned to alloreactive CD4+ clones by matching of sequences to sorted unstimulated Treg and non-Treg repertoires. The source is immuneACCESS, and TCRdb retained only in-frame sequences with V and J called. Part of the clones is not carried over; for the studies checked, unresolved V genes explain less than half of this, and the remainder is unexplained. V, J and clone size reflect that table, while D and trimming were determined from the DNA. The table for this sample lists around 95,000 clones; more than 85% of them were counted only once. The top ten clones comprise roughly 0.16% of the sample.

On this clone: Its antigen remains undetermined. No base quality values were provided; no much bigger clone lies one nucleotide off.

Germline trimming: 0 bases from V, 4 bases from J; junction bases outside gene matches: 3. Sequences ENHRY (CDR1) and SYGVKD (CDR2) are obtained from the germline V gene. Spanning cysteine to phenylalanine, the CDR3 consists of 15 amino acids. Just CDR3 DNA is preserved here, 45 bases in frame from base 1. Sorted unstimulated T cells and proliferating T cells recovered from mixed lymphocyte reactions underwent TCRbeta CDR3 sequencing. Fresh whole blood from about 9 HLA-typed healthy donors was used as the source from which PBMCs were isolated. Recombination joined TRBV10-3 with TRBJ2-1; TRBD2 aligns with 7 central bases. Sequenced input: CD4+ T cells sorted from blood. This TCR was sampled from a human donor in good health. The sequenced DNA is TGTGCCATCAGTGAGTCGGGGGGGGGATACAATGAGCAGTTCTTC. Its translation is CAISESGGGYNEQFF.